A single T cell receptor (beta chain) is shown here with its context. Under the authors' procedure: Amplifying reference gene primers gave estimates of nucleated cell counts. Clones were sequenced by immunoSEQ multiplex PCR, and TCRdb holds only the in-frame ones, with some missing. From that table come the V and J calls and clone size; the DNA was used to work out D and trimming. Among hundreds of thousands of clones, 75% to 90% were seen once, and the ten largest hold 2% to 2.5%. Per germline, CDR1 SGHNT and CDR2 YYREEE (reference sequence). The CDR3 totals 12 residues. Trimming left V 0 bases short and J 7 bases short, with 8 bases between. The data were obtained in a study of blood T cell repertoires in COVID-19. Study-wide background: Acute-phase and convalescent COVID-19 samples originated in the United States, Italy and Spain. Sources were T cells, B-cell-depleted T cells, or PBMCs; the material itself was cDNA or gDNA.

The sequence was obtained from a woman in her fifties or sixties who had recovered from COVID-19. Sequenced input: peripheral blood. The rearrangement joins TRBV5-4 to TRBJ2-7, with D hard to call. Here the CDR3 reads CASSLGVGEQYF. The CDR3 DNA sequence: TGTGCCAGCAGCTTGGGGGTCGGGGAGCAGTACTTC.